This T cell receptor beta chain stems from a study of blood T cell repertoires in COVID-19. Sequencing was performed with immunoSEQ multiplex PCR; in TCRdb, only in-frame clones are kept and a portion is missing. The sample lists 110,000 or so clones; approximately 77% were seen once. This clone appeared once. CDR3 length equals 15 residues. Trimming shortened V by 2 bases and J by 0 bases, and 8 bases separated the two germline ends. Germline CDR1 and CDR2: GTSNPN and SVGIG (reference sequence). The rearrangement joins TRBV30 to TRBJ2-6, with D perhaps matching TRBD1 (6 bases). This receptor was taken from a human donor in a cohort sampled during active COVID-19. Sequencing was performed on peripheral blood. The CDR3 coding sequence is TGTGCCTGGAGTCAACAGGGCTCTGGGGCCAACGTCCTGACTTTC. This encodes CAWSQQGSGANVLTF.